The T cell receptor (beta chain) described here comes from a study of CD8 T cells in Susac syndrome. Remarks on this clonotype: Its antigen is still unknown.

Germline V gene lookup returns CDR1 KGHDR and CDR2 SFDVKD. V was shortened by 3 bases and J by 2 bases, with 12 bases between the two germline ends. This CDR3 is built from 15 residues. After extraction with the RNeasy kit, roughly 0.5 to 1 ug of the RNA was reverse transcribed using random hexamers. In TCRdb, the immunoSEQ multiplex PCR reads were re-called with MiXCR into one record per CDR3 protein. The table shows roughly 130,000 distinct CDR3 sequences, with nearly 95% occurring only once. Study observations and caveats: The study's TCR sequencing and HLA analysis drew on a certain number of individuals. That number was acknowledged as relatively small.

TCR beta sequences were obtained from blood CD8+ and CD4+ T cells. Controls were drawn from healthy donors and were matched for age and sex. TEMRA cells were FACS-enriched, with CD8+ and CD4+ T cells isolated negatively. The receptor's source is a human donor in good health. This sequence joins TRBV24-1 and TRBJ1-2; tentatively, D is TRBD1 (5 bases). The sequenced sample consisted of CD4+ T cells from PBMCs. The CDR3 nucleotides read TGTGCCACCAGTGATCCGGACACTACGAACTATGGCTACACCTTC. It specifies CATSDPDTTNYGYTF.